A single sample gave rise to the 19 T cell receptor beta chains below, sequenced in a study of shared clonotypes between healthy human individuals (dated by TCRdb to the early 2020s). Library construction relied on the immunoSEQ multiplex PCR assay. TCRdb holds this immuneACCESS table with in-frame rearrangements only. Some clones are missing; in checked studies, unresolved V genes explain under half, and the rest has no known cause. This sample lists a few million clones; under 97% were detected once. Jointly, the top ten make up about 0.13% of the sample. Source material: naive CD4+ T cells sorted from blood. This sample's cell subset or site label indicates: CD45RA+ positively selected. The receptors here all came from a man aged 18 to 30 in good health.

The chain carries TRBV4-1 and TRBJ1-2; 7 bases align to TRBD1. V lost 5 bases and J lost 11; bases outside the gene matches: 17. Germline CDR1 reads MGHRA; CDR2 reads YSYEKL. There are 15 residues in the CDR3. This CDR3 is CASSFPADRSPVYTF. The CDR3 DNA follows: TGCGCCAGCAGCTTTCCCGCGGACAGGTCACCCGTTTACACCTTC.

This clone was detected once. The chain carries TRBV30 and TRBJ2-3; 16 nucleotides line up with TRBD2. Germline-derived CDR1 and CDR2 are GTSNPN and SVGIG (reference sequence). J gave up 5 bases and V 3 bases, and 17 bases lay outside the gene matches. This CDR3 has 20 residues. The CDR3, as DNA: TGTGCCTGGAGCCCTCGGCGATCATGGGGACTAGCGGGAGGGCAAGATACGCAGTATTTT. It encodes CAWSPRRSWGLAGGQDTQYF. Full variable domain (outside the CDR3, taken from reference TRBV30 and TRBJ2-3): SQTIHQWPATLVQPVGSPLSLECTVEGTSNPNLYWYRQAAGRGLQLLFYSVGIGQISSEVPQNLSASRPQDRQFILSSKKLLLSDSGFYLCAWSPRRSWGLAGGQDTQYFGPGTRLTVL.

This chain joins TRBV5-1 and TRBJ1-5; possible D gene TRBD1, 6 bases. CDR1 is SGHRS, CDR2 YFSETQ, per germline. Trimming stripped 4 bases from V and 3 bases from J, with 20 bases between. CDR3 size: 17 residues. The CDR3 nucleotides read TGCGCCAGCAGCCCGGGGGACAATAATCCTACCAATCAGCCCCAGCATTTT. This sequence encodes CASSPGDNNPTNQPQHF.

V usage is TRBV15 and J usage is TRBJ2-5; a weak D match, TRBD1 (6 bases). The CDR3 extends over 14 amino acids. Germline loops: CDR1 LNHNV, CDR2 YYDKDF (reference sequence). Trimming took 1 base from V and 4 from J, leaving 10 bases between them. The CDR3 is CATSRVSGVETQYF. The CDR3 DNA follows: TGTGCCACCAGCAGAGTATCAGGGGTAGAGACCCAGTACTTC.

With regard to this clone: This specimen includes other DNA sequences encoding the same CDR3. J is TRBJ1-2 and V is TRBV11-2; 8 positions agree with TRBD1. The V gene end was trimmed by 5 bases and the J gene end by 4 bases; junction bases not matched to a gene: 3. This CDR3 has 13 amino acids. Per the germline V gene, CDR1 is SGHAT and CDR2 is FQNNGV. The CDR3: CASSPDRGYGYTF. The CDR3 DNA is TGTGCCAGCAGCCCTGACAGGGGCTATGGCTACACCTTC.

The gene calls are TRBV6-6 and TRBJ1-3; 7 bases line up with TRBD1. V trimming: 2 bases; J trimming: 1 base; junction bases outside the gene matches: 5. This CDR3 has 16 amino acids. The germline CDR1 and CDR2 sequences are MNHNY and SVGAGI (reference sequence). CDR3 nucleotides: TGTGCCAGCAGTTACATGGGACAGCAATCTGGAAACACCATATATTTT. Its translation is CASSYMGQQSGNTIYF.

V usage is TRBV10-3 and J usage is TRBJ2-1; D is perhaps TRBD2 (6 bases). From germline, CDR1 is ENHRY and CDR2 SYGVKD. The CDR3 length is 14 residues. Trimming left V 6 bases short and J 4 bases short, with 13 bases between. CDR3 loop: CAISTGTRYNEQFF. The CDR3, as DNA: TGTGCCATCAGCACCGGGACTCGGTACAATGAGCAGTTCTTC.

The genes are TRBV5-1 and TRBJ1-1; 8 nucleotides line up with TRBD1. The junction had 3 bases not matched to a gene; V was cut back by 2 bases and J by 3 bases. CDR1 SGHRS and CDR2 YFSETQ come from the germline V gene. CDR3 length: 14 residues. CDR3 in DNA: TGCGCCAGCAGCTTAGACAGGGGAGACACTGAAGCTTTCTTT. This gives the protein CASSLDRGDTEAFF.

The genes are TRBV12-1 and TRBJ2-2; the D call TRBD2 from the table was never checked on the DNA. TRBV12-1 is given as a pseudogene. The CDR3 extends over 17 amino acids. CDR3 DNA: TGTGCCAGCAGCTTTGCGATCGATACGACTAACACCGGGGAGCTGTTTTTT. It translates to CASSFAIDTTNTGELFF.

As regards this clone: The same CDR3 arises from other DNA sequences in this sample as well. This rearrangement joins TRBV11-2 to TRBJ2-7; D gene unclear. CDR1 and CDR2 from the germline V gene are SGHAT and FQNNGV. Between the trimmed V and J ends, which lost 1 base and 3 bases, there was a span of 4 bases. The CDR3 loop spans 12 amino acids. CDR3 amino acids: CASSLGFYEQYF. CDR3 sequence (DNA): TGTGCCAGCAGCTTAGGGTTCTACGAGCAGTACTTC.

The genes are TRBV27 and TRBJ1-6; D is ambiguous. With 3 bases removed from V and 14 bases from J, the gap between germline ends came to 23 bases. Germline V gene sequence: CDR1 MNHEY, CDR2 SMNVEV (reference sequence). This CDR3 region has 16 residues. The chain's CDR3 is CASSFSPPLEAVALHF. The CDR3 nucleotides are TGTGCCAGCAGTTTCTCCCCTCCTTTAGAAGCCGTAGCCCTCCACTTT.

V usage is TRBV29-1 and J usage is TRBJ2-2; D is uncertain. The ends were cut back, 3 bases at V and 5 bases at J, with 13 bases in the middle. Germline CDR1 reads SQVTM; CDR2 reads ANQGSEA. The CDR3 runs to 14 residues. CDR3 bases: TGCAGCGTTGATCGGTGGACCGCTACCGGGGAGCTGTTTTTT. Its protein product is CSVDRWTATGELFF.

The gene calls are TRBV20-1 and TRBJ2-7; the match to TRBD1 covers 8 bases. The germline V gene has CDR1 DFQATT and CDR2 SNEGSKA (reference sequence). After removal of 5 bases from V and 5 bases from J, the junction contained 2 bases not matched to a gene. The CDR3 runs to 11 residues. The CDR3 loop is CSAATGDEQYF. The DNA of the CDR3 is TGCAGTGCTGCGACAGGGGACGAGCAGTACTTC.

Only one count was recorded for this clone. Other DNA variants within this sample encode the same CDR3. The V call is TRBV2, the J call TRBJ1-5, with 7 bases that match TRBD1. The J segment lost 7 bases and the V segment lost 4 bases, leaving 4 bases of the junction unmatched. The CDR3 is made up of 13 amino acids. CDR1 SNHLY and CDR2 FYNNEI come from the germline V gene. The CDR3 region has the DNA TGTGCCAGCAGTGGTCAGGGGGACCAGCCCCAGCATTTT. It is translated as CASSGQGDQPQHF.

J is TRBJ1-1 and V is TRBV10-3; D not resolved. Trimming shortened V by 0 bases and J by 8 bases, and 13 bases separated the two germline ends. Germline values: CDR1 ENHRY, CDR2 SYGVKD. The CDR3 is 14 residues long. The CDR3 spells CAISESPQWEEAFF. CDR3 DNA: TGTGCCATCAGTGAGTCCCCTCAGTGGGAAGAAGCTTTCTTT.

The rearrangement uses TRBV18 and TRBJ1-2; the match to TRBD1 covers 7 bases. The germline V gene has CDR1 KGHSH and CDR2 LQKENI. The CDR3 runs 16 residues. Trimming took 6 bases from V and 0 from J; bases not matched to a gene: 10. The CDR3 bases are TGTGCCAGCTCCGCAGAGACAGGGACGCCTAACTATGGCTACACCTTC. As protein: CASSAETGTPNYGYTF.

The chain links TRBV5-1 to TRBJ2-5; D call uncertain. Between the trimmed V and J ends, which lost 0 bases and 5 bases, there was a span of 14 bases. Germline values: CDR1 SGHRS, CDR2 YFSETQ. The CDR3 consists of 15 residues. This CDR3 reads CASSLDPLRVETQYF. The CDR3 DNA reads TGCGCCAGCAGCTTGGATCCGCTACGGGTCGAGACCCAGTACTTC.

The chain uses TRBV29-1 and TRBJ1-2; D unclear. Germline CDR1 is SQVTM and CDR2 is ANQGSEA. This CDR3 has 10 residues. Trimming removed 6 bases from V and 7 bases from J, with 9 bases in between. CDR3 protein: CSVDASGYTF. The CDR3 DNA reads as TGCAGCGTGGATGCGAGTGGCTACACCTTC.

The chain employs TRBV6-1 and TRBJ1-2; no clear D gene. Trimming took 2 bases from V and 4 from J, leaving 8 bases between them. The CDR3 totals 13 residues. Looked up from germline, CDR1 is MNHNS and CDR2 is SASEGT. In nucleotides, the CDR3 is TGTGCCAGCAGTGAAAGGCGGAGCTATGGCTACACCTTC. Its protein is CASSERRSYGYTF.